This is a list of T cell receptor beta chains from one sample in a study of shared clonotypes between healthy human individuals. The method was immunoSEQ multiplex PCR; TCRdb's version includes in-frame clones alone and lacks a portion of them. The table has 2,500,000 or so clones, 80% to 95% seen once. The sample consisted of naive CD4+ T cells from PBMCs. These TCRs come from a man between 18 and 29 years old in good health. Some clones in this sample may be carry-over from other donors' samples. The CDR3 runs from the conserved cysteine through the conserved F or W. A D gene is named only where the DNA matches it firmly. The size entry is marked missing in some rows and otherwise reads once, few, many or a size class.

TRBJ2-2	TRBV11-2	-	TRBD1	TGTGCCAGCTGCTGGGGACAGCCGAACACCGGGGAGCTGTTTTTT	CASCWGQPNTGELFF
TRBJ2-5	TRBV12-5	once	-	TGTGCTAGTGCCCCTTCGGGGGCAGGAGAGACCCAGTACTTC	CASAPSGAGETQYF
TRBJ2-7	TRBV6-5	-	-	TGTGCCAGCAGTTACTCTCAGGCCTTTTCCTACGAGCAGTACTTC	CASSYSQAFSYEQYF
TRBJ2-1	TRBV9	-	TRBD2	TGTGCCAGCAGCCCTTTGGGAGGGACCTACAATGAGCAGTTCTTC	CASSPLGGTYNEQFF
TRBJ2-7	TRBV5-8	-	-	TGTGCCAGCAGCTTGGGGGTTGTGGTGCACGAGCAGTACTTC	CASSLGVVVHEQYF
TRBJ2-7	TRBV5-1	-	TRBD2	TGCGCCAGCAGCTCCTCAACTAGCGGGAGGTGGTACGAGCAGTACTTC	CASSSSTSGRWYEQYF
TRBJ1-1	TRBV2	-	-	TGTGCCAGCAGCAGGGAGATGAACACTGAAGCTTTCTTT	CASSREMNTEAFF
TRBJ1-5	TRBV6-1	-	-	TGTGCCAGCAGTCCCGGGACACCCAGCAATCAGCCCCAGCATTTT	CASSPGTPSNQPQHF
TRBJ2-1	TRBV7-9	-	TRBD2	TGTGCCAGCAGCTCACTACTAGCGGGACTTTCCTACAATGAGCAGTTCTTC	CASSSLLAGLSYNEQFF
TRBJ1-5	TRBV6-1	-	TRBD1	TGTGCCAGCAGTGCTGGGGACAGAAGCAATCAGCCCCAGCATTTT	CASSAGDRSNQPQHF
TRBJ2-3	TRBV4-3	once	TRBD2	TGCGCCAGCAGCCAAGGCGGGAGGGCCCCAGATACGCAGTATTTT	CASSQGGRAPDTQYF
TRBJ1-1	TRBV19	few	-	TGTGCCAGTAGTATCAGGCAGCAGAACACTGAAGCTTTCTTT	CASSIRQQNTEAFF
TRBJ2-5	TRBV19	-	-	TGTGCCAGTAGTATAGCGGGCCGGCAAGAGACCCAGTACTTC	CASSIAGRQETQYF
TRBJ2-5	TRBV9	-	-	TGTGCCAGCAGTCAACCCCGGAACAGGGAATACCAAGAGACCCAGTACTTC	CASSQPRNREYQETQYF
TRBJ2-5	TRBV27	-	-	TGTGCCAGCAGTTTATGGGAGACCCAGTACTTC	CASSLWETQYF
TRBJ2-7	TRBV5-4	-	-	TGTGCCAGCGGCGGGGCAGGGGAGACGGACGAGCAGTACTTC	CASGGAGETDEQYF
TRBJ1-1	TRBV6-1	-	-	TGTGCCAGCAGCCCGCGGGGGACGATGGACACTGAAGCTTTCTTT	CASSPRGTMDTEAFF
TRBJ1-2	TRBV4-2	-	-	TGTGCCAGCAGCCAAGATCGTGACACACGCGATGGCTACACCTTC	CASSQDRDTRDGYTF
TRBJ1-2	TRBV27	-	-	TGTGCCAGCAGTTTGGGAACAGATCTTGGCTACACCTTC	CASSLGTDLGYTF
TRBJ2-7	TRBV28	-	TRBD1	TGTGCCAGCAGTTCCCCAACAGGGGGCGTTCACGTGCAGTACTTC	CASSSPTGGVHVQYF
TRBJ2-2	TRBV6-1	-	TRBD1	TGTGCCAGCAGTGACAGGGGGCGGCTCACCGGGGAGCTGTTTTTT	CASSDRGRLTGELFF
TRBJ1-5	TRBV5-1	-	TRBD1	TGCGCCAGCAGCGTAAGGGACAGGGTTGATCTGGGGCCCCAGCATTTT	CASSVRDRVDLGPQHF
TRBJ2-5	TRBV5-1	-	TRBD1	TGCGCCAGCAGCTCGGGGACAGGTCACCAAGAGACCCAGTACTTC	CASSSGTGHQETQYF
TRBJ1-3	TRBV7-8	once	-	TGTGCCAGCAGCTTAGTGGGGGGCTCTGGAAACACCATATATTTT	CASSLVGGSGNTIYF
TRBJ2-7	TRBV25-1	-	TRBD2	TGTGCCAGCAGTATCGCCGGGGGGAGATACGAGCAGTACTTC	CASSIAGGRYEQYF
TRBJ2-3	TRBV9	-	-	TGTGCCAGCAGCGTAGCAGTGCCAGATACGCAGTATTTT	CASSVAVPDTQYF
TRBJ2-4	TRBV4-3	-	TRBD2	TGCGCCAGCAGCCAAGTTCTAGCGGGAGTTCTTGCCAAAAACATTCAGTACTTC	CASSQVLAGVLAKNIQYF